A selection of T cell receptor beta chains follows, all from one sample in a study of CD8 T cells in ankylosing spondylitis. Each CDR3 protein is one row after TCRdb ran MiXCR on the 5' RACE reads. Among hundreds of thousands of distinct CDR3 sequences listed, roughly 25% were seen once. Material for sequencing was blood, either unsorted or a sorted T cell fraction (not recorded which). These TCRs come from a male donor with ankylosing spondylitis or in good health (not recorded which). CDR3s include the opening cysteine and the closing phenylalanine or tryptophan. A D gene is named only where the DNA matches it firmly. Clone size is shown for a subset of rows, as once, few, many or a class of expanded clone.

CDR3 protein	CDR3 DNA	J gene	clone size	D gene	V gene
CASSLAGRGTETQYF	TGTGCCAGCAGCTTAGCCGGGAGAGGGACGGAGACCCAGTACTTC	TRBJ2-5	.	.	TRBV7-2
CSVDTGGTQPQHF	TGCAGCGTTGATACAGGGGGCACTCAGCCCCAGCATTTT	TRBJ1-5	.	TRBD1	TRBV29-1
CASSYGRFSGNTIYF	TGTGCCAGCAGTTACGGGCGGTTCTCTGGAAACACCATATATTTT	TRBJ1-3	few	.	TRBV6-5
CASSPALREAKYEQYF	TGTGCCAGCAGCCCAGCCTTACGGGAGGCAAAGTACGAGCAGTACTTC	TRBJ2-7	many	TRBD2	TRBV7-8
CASSLVVGELFF	TGTGCCAGCAGCTTAGTGGTCGGGGAGCTGTTTTTT	TRBJ2-2	many	.	TRBV7-2
CASSSGLAREDTQYF	TGTGCCAGCAGCTCCGGACTAGCGAGGGAAGATACGCAGTATTTT	TRBJ2-3	.	TRBD2	TRBV7-3
CAISHERENNEQFF	TGTGCCATCAGTCACGAGCGGGAGAATAATGAGCAGTTCTTC	TRBJ2-1	many	TRBD2	TRBV10-3
CSVAGLAGVGETQYF	TGCAGCGTTGCTGGACTAGCGGGAGTCGGAGAGACCCAGTACTTC	TRBJ2-5	.	TRBD2	TRBV29-1
CAISESPNLQGREQYF	TGTGCCATCAGTGAGTCGCCGAACCTACAGGGACGCGAGCAGTACTTC	TRBJ2-7	many	.	TRBV10-3
CSVGDSYGYTF	TGCAGCGTTGGGGACAGCTATGGCTACACCTTC	TRBJ1-2	.	TRBD1	TRBV29-1
CSVNSVVGTEAFF	TGCAGCGTTAACTCCGTGGTGGGGACTGAAGCTTTCTTT	TRBJ1-1	many	.	TRBV29-1
CSARASRTYEQYF	TGCAGTGCTAGAGCCAGTCGTACCTACGAGCAGTACTTC	TRBJ2-7	.	.	TRBV20-1
CASSYSAGTQYF	TGTGCCAGCAGTTACTCCGCTGGGACCCAGTACTTC	TRBJ2-5	once	.	TRBV12-3/TRBV12-4
CSASRANYGYTF	TGCAGTGCTAGCAGGGCTAACTATGGCTACACCTTC	TRBJ1-2	.	.	TRBV20-1
CASSLSPGLATDTQYF	TGTGCCAGCAGCTTGTCCCCGGGACTAGCCACAGATACGCAGTATTTT	TRBJ2-3	many	TRBD2	TRBV5-5
CASSLGVGTARNTIYF	TGTGCCAGCAGCTTAGGAGTCGGGACAGCCAGAAACACCATATATTTT	TRBJ1-3	.	TRBD1	TRBV7-8
CASTELAGELFF	TGTGCCAGCACCGAACTAGCCGGGGAGCTGTTTTTT	TRBJ2-2	many	.	TRBV6-2/TRBV6-3
CSASGSKYNEQFF	TGCAGTGCTAGCGGGAGTAAGTACAATGAGCAGTTCTTC	TRBJ2-1	many	.	TRBV20-1
CSVGRDKQFF	TGCAGCGTTGGACGGGACAAGCAGTTCTTC	TRBJ2-1	.	.	TRBV29-1
CASSVLDSHRVF	TGTGCCAGCAGCGTACTCGACAGCCACAGGGTCTTC	TRBJ2-1	many	.	TRBV9
CASSQETSGGPYEQYF	TGTGCCAGCAGCCAAGAGACTAGCGGGGGACCCTACGAGCAGTACTTC	TRBJ2-7	.	TRBD2	TRBV3-1
CASRDSSGANVLTF	TGTGCCAGCAGGGACAGCTCTGGGGCCAACGTCCTGACTTTC	TRBJ2-6	.	.	TRBV12-3/TRBV12-4
CASSQEFLGDRYQPQHF	TGCGCCAGCAGCCAAGAGTTTCTGGGGGACCGTTATCAGCCCCAGCATTTT	TRBJ1-5	many	.	TRBV4-1
CASSQGRGETQYF	TGCGCCAGCAGCCAAGGGCGAGGGGAGACCCAGTACTTC	TRBJ2-5	many	.	TRBV4-3
CATSRDWRGAQTQYF	TGTGCCACCAGCAGAGATTGGAGGGGCGCGCAGACCCAGTACTTC	TRBJ2-5	many	.	TRBV15
CASILSGGYNNEQFF	TGTGCCAGCATCTTGAGTGGGGGCTACAACAATGAGCAGTTCTTC	TRBJ2-1	.	.	TRBV12-3/TRBV12-4
CASSQYSGRGTDTQYF	TGCGCCAGCAGCCAATATAGCGGGAGAGGCACAGATACGCAGTATTTT	TRBJ2-3	many	TRBD2	TRBV4-3
CSARNRQGSGDEQYF	TGCAGTGCTAGAAACAGACAGGGGAGTGGCGACGAGCAGTACTTC	TRBJ2-7	few	TRBD1	TRBV20-1
CASSVEGGVAYEQYF	TGTGCCAGCAGCGTAGAGGGGGGAGTCGCCTACGAGCAGTACTTC	TRBJ2-7	many	.	TRBV9
CASSSESGRQGFLIVNQPQHF	TGCGCCAGCAGCTCCGAGTCGGGCAGACAGGGGTTTCTTATTGTCAATCAGCCCCAGCATTTT	TRBJ1-5	many	TRBD1	TRBV5-1
CASSSRRTSGSGDIQYF	TGTGCCAGCAGCAGTAGACGGACTAGCGGGAGTGGAGACATTCAGTACTTC	TRBJ2-4	.	TRBD2	TRBV7-2
CASSQMTGTSDRSYNEQFF	TGTGCCAGCAGCCAAATGACCGGGACTAGTGACAGGTCCTACAATGAGCAGTTCTTC	TRBJ2-1	many	TRBD2	TRBV4-2
CASSQDRSDRPDEQFF	TGCGCCAGCAGCCAAGATCGGAGTGATAGGCCGGATGAGCAGTTCTTC	TRBJ2-1	.	.	TRBV4-3
CATSWADTQYF	TGTGCCACCAGTTGGGCAGATACGCAGTATTTT	TRBJ2-3	few	.	TRBV24-1
CASSSSYGYTF	TGTGCCAGCAGCAGTAGTTATGGCTACACCTTC	TRBJ1-2	few	.	TRBV7-2
CASSSQGSYNSPLHF	TGTGCCAGCAGCTCACAGGGGTCCTATAATTCACCCCTCCACTTT	TRBJ1-6	many	TRBD1	TRBV7-9
CASSGQGASGYTF	TGTGCCAGCAGCGGACAGGGGGCTTCGGGCTACACCTTC	TRBJ1-2	few	TRBD1	TRBV9
CAISDPRNGYTF	TGTGCCATCAGTGATCCGAGGAATGGCTACACCTTC	TRBJ1-2	many	.	TRBV10-3
CSVTGVYNEQFF	TGCAGCGTTACAGGGGTCTACAATGAGCAGTTCTTC	TRBJ2-1	medium-sized	TRBD1	TRBV29-1
CSANTGEEITDTQYF	TGCAGTGCAAACACAGGGGAAGAAATCACAGATACGCAGTATTTT	TRBJ2-3	.	TRBD1	TRBV20-1
CASSLARVYNEQFF	TGCGCCAGCAGCTTGGCCAGAGTCTACAATGAGCAGTTCTTC	TRBJ2-1	.	.	TRBV5-1
CATSRGIAGGSYEQYF	TGTGCCACCAGCAGGGGAATAGCGGGAGGATCCTACGAGCAGTACTTC	TRBJ2-7	.	TRBD2	TRBV15
CASSDKRAEQFF	TGTGCCAGCAGCGATAAGCGGGCTGAGCAGTTCTTC	TRBJ2-1	many	.	TRBV5-6
CSARSGTDNTGELFF	TGCAGTGCTAGATCAGGGACAGACAACACCGGGGAGCTGTTTTTT	TRBJ2-2	many	TRBD1	TRBV20-1
CSVSGLAGGYEQYF	TGCAGCGTTTCCGGACTAGCGGGAGGGTACGAGCAGTACTTC	TRBJ2-7	.	TRBD2	TRBV29-1
CASSFPLGPTEAFF	TGTGCCAGCAGCTTCCCTTTGGGGCCCACTGAGGCTTTCTTT	TRBJ1-1	many	.	TRBV7-9
CSAGSSGLYNEQFF	TGCAGTGCTGGCAGTAGCGGGCTCTACAATGAGCAGTTCTTC	TRBJ2-1	few	TRBD2	TRBV20-1
CASSQTGFNQPQHF	TGTGCCAGTAGCCAGACTGGATTTAATCAGCCCCAGCATTTT	TRBJ1-5	.	.	TRBV19
CSASLDGWPYEQYF	TGCAGTGCTAGCTTAGACGGTTGGCCTTACGAGCAGTACTTC	TRBJ2-7	.	.	TRBV20-1